This T cell receptor (beta chain) was captured by sequencing in a study of T cell repertoires in cytomegalovirus infection. Study overall: Indications of both CMV infection and matching HLA type were provided by public TCR beta signatures.

This clonotype came up once. What it recognizes is unknown. General study findings and limits: Summed frequency of shared TCR beta families picked out CMV carriers who also had the relevant HLA. Ex vivo, HLA-C-restricted CMV-specific TCR beta clonotypes prevailed over the rest of the response.

This CDR3 has 14 residues. The germline CDR1 and CDR2 sequences are ENHRY and SYGVKD. V was clipped by 2 bases and J by 0 bases, with 5 bases between them. TCRdb redid the calling of the reads with MiXCR, one entry per CDR3 protein. The table has a few hundred thousand distinct CDR3 sequences, roughly 28% seen once. The V call is TRBV10-3, the J call TRBJ1-3; no reliable D call. This TCR was sampled from a human donor in good health (CMV status not recorded). Some clones in this sample may be carry-over from other donors' samples. Sequences were derived from cultured PBMCs, sampled from culture after CMV antigen stimulation. The CDR3 DNA follows: TGTGCCATCAGTGAGACTTACTCTGGAAACACCATATATTTT. Its protein product is CAISETYSGNTIYF.